This T cell receptor (beta chain) was retrieved from a study of shared clonotypes between healthy human individuals. As for this clone: What it recognizes is unknown.

Per germline, CDR1 SGHDT and CDR2 YYEEEE. V lost 1 base, J lost 10 bases, and 9 bases lay in between. The CDR3 spans 12 residues. Study outcomes and limitations: Shared across four donors were around 5% of the naive CD4 clonotypes. Estimated clonotype richness was generally higher in naive than memory subsets.

Here immunoSEQ multiplex PCR was the method, and the copy in TCRdb shows in-frame clones only, minus some. This sample has about 1 million clones, with more than 60% found just once. Sequenced material: memory CD4+ T cells sorted from blood. Described subset: CD45RA-negative fraction. The gene calls are TRBV5-6 and TRBJ1-5; no reliable D call. The source is a man between 18 and 29 years old in good health. This CDR3 is CASSLIGFPQHF. CDR3 DNA sequence: TGTGCCAGCAGCTTGATCGGTTTTCCCCAGCATTTT.